A selection of T cell receptor beta chains follows, all from one sample in a study of CD8+ T cells in alopecia areata. Assay used: immunoSEQ multiplex PCR; TCRdb lists only in-frame clones, some missing. This sample has 200,000 or so clones, with 55% to 75% found just once. Here the sequenced sample was CD4+ T cells sorted from blood, taken at week 24, from a patient treated with tofacitinib. The origin of the receptors is a human donor with alopecia areata. Each CDR3 is given with its conserved first and last residue. The order of the fields is CDR3 DNA, CDR3 protein, D gene, J gene, V gene, clone size. D genes are given only for firm matches. Not all rows give a size; the values are once, few, many and, for expanded clones, a class.

cdr3_nt: TGTGCCTCAAGCTGGGATGCCGGGGAGCTGTTTTTT; cdr3_aa: CASSWDAGELFF; d_call: NA; j_call: TRBJ2-2; v_call: TRBV30; clone_size: once
cdr3_nt: TGCGCCAGCAGCTTGACTAGCCGGGCCCCCAATGAGCAGTTCTTC; cdr3_aa: CASSLTSRAPNEQFF; d_call: NA; j_call: TRBJ2-1; v_call: TRBV5-1; clone_size: NA
cdr3_nt: TGTGCCTGGACCATCGGGGGGGGATCTGAAAAACTGTTTTTT; cdr3_aa: CAWTIGGGSEKLFF; d_call: NA; j_call: TRBJ1-4; v_call: TRBV30; clone_size: NA
cdr3_nt: TGTGCCAGCAGCTTAAACACAGGGGGCACAGATACGCAGTATTTT; cdr3_aa: CASSLNTGGTDTQYF; d_call: TRBD1; j_call: TRBJ2-3; v_call: TRBV7-2; clone_size: NA
cdr3_nt: TGTGCCAGCAGCTTCGTCAGGGGGACCCAGTACTTC; cdr3_aa: CASSFVRGTQYF; d_call: NA; j_call: TRBJ2-5; v_call: TRBV7-9; clone_size: NA
cdr3_nt: TGTGCCATCAGTGAAGAAGCAAGGCTGTCCTACAATGAGCAGTTCTTC; cdr3_aa: CAISEEARLSYNEQFF; d_call: NA; j_call: TRBJ2-1; v_call: TRBV10-3; clone_size: NA
cdr3_nt: TGTGCCAGCAGCTTCGGGGGACAGGGAATAGGAGAGACCCAGTACTTC; cdr3_aa: CASSFGGQGIGETQYF; d_call: TRBD1; j_call: TRBJ2-5; v_call: TRBV7-2; clone_size: NA
cdr3_nt: TGCGCCAGCTCCGGAGGGCAGGCCTACAATGAGCAGTTCTTC; cdr3_aa: CASSGGQAYNEQFF; d_call: NA; j_call: TRBJ2-1; v_call: TRBV5-1; clone_size: NA
cdr3_nt: TGTGCCAGCTCAAAAGGAAACCAGGGGTCCTACACTGAAGCTTTCTTT; cdr3_aa: CASSKGNQGSYTEAFF; d_call: NA; j_call: TRBJ1-1; v_call: TRBV18; clone_size: NA
cdr3_nt: TGTGCCTGGAGTGAACCGGGTTTGCTGCATAGCAATCAGCCCCAGCATTTT; cdr3_aa: CAWSEPGLLHSNQPQHF; d_call: NA; j_call: TRBJ1-5; v_call: TRBV30; clone_size: NA
cdr3_nt: TGCGCCAGCAGCTATTACTTCACAGATACGCAGTATTTT; cdr3_aa: CASSYYFTDTQYF; d_call: NA; j_call: TRBJ2-3; v_call: TRBV5-1; clone_size: few
cdr3_nt: TGCAGCGCCGTAACGACTAGCGGAACCTACGAGCAGTACTTC; cdr3_aa: CSAVTTSGTYEQYF; d_call: TRBD2; j_call: TRBJ2-7; v_call: TRBV29-1; clone_size: NA
cdr3_nt: TGTGCCAGCAGCTTATGGCACCAAGAGACAGATACGCAGTATTTT; cdr3_aa: CASSLWHQETDTQYF; d_call: NA; j_call: TRBJ2-3; v_call: TRBV7-9; clone_size: few
cdr3_nt: TGTGCCAGCAGCTTATTGGACGGCGACACTGAAGCTTTCTTT; cdr3_aa: CASSLLDGDTEAFF; d_call: NA; j_call: TRBJ1-1; v_call: TRBV7-3; clone_size: few
cdr3_nt: TGTGCCAGCAGCCCTAAAGGGGACAGGATCTACAATGAGCAGTTCTTC; cdr3_aa: CASSPKGDRIYNEQFF; d_call: TRBD1; j_call: TRBJ2-1; v_call: TRBV7-2; clone_size: NA
cdr3_nt: TGCGCCAGCAGCCAAGAAGGGGGAAGGGGTCAGCCCCAGCATTTT; cdr3_aa: CASSQEGGRGQPQHF; d_call: NA; j_call: TRBJ1-5; v_call: TRBV4-1; clone_size: NA
cdr3_nt: TGCAGCGTTAACAAACCGGGACTCGACCCCAATAAGCAGTTCTTC; cdr3_aa: CSVNKPGLDPNKQFF; d_call: NA; j_call: TRBJ2-1; v_call: TRBV29-1; clone_size: NA
cdr3_nt: TGTGCCATCTCCCCAGGGCCGATGCAGTCTGGGGCCAACGTCCTGACTTTC; cdr3_aa: CAISPGPMQSGANVLTF; d_call: NA; j_call: TRBJ2-6; v_call: TRBV10-3; clone_size: NA
cdr3_nt: TGTGCCAGTAGCACGTCCTTTACAGGCTCTGGGGCCAACGTCCTGACTTTC; cdr3_aa: CASSTSFTGSGANVLTF; d_call: NA; j_call: TRBJ2-6; v_call: TRBV19; clone_size: NA
cdr3_nt: TGTGCCAGCAAGAGCACAGGCGTAGGTGAAAAACTGTTTTTT; cdr3_aa: CASKSTGVGEKLFF; d_call: NA; j_call: TRBJ1-4; v_call: TRBV2; clone_size: NA
cdr3_nt: TGTGCCAGCAGTGATTTCGGGGACTACGAGCAGTACTTC; cdr3_aa: CASSDFGDYEQYF; d_call: NA; j_call: TRBJ2-7; v_call: TRBV25-1; clone_size: NA
cdr3_nt: TGTGCCAGCCTCAGGACAGGGAGTTCTTCCGGGGAGCTGTTTTTT; cdr3_aa: CASLRTGSSSGELFF; d_call: TRBD1; j_call: TRBJ2-2; v_call: TRBV27; clone_size: NA
cdr3_nt: TGTGCCAGCAGCTTAGTTGGGCAGGGCACTGAAGCTTTCTTT; cdr3_aa: CASSLVGQGTEAFF; d_call: NA; j_call: TRBJ1-1; v_call: TRBV11-2; clone_size: NA
cdr3_nt: TGCAGCGCAGAACGTAGCGGGGGAAGCGAGCAGTACTTC; cdr3_aa: CSAERSGGSEQYF; d_call: TRBD2; j_call: TRBJ2-7; v_call: TRBV29-1; clone_size: NA
cdr3_nt: TGTGCCAGCAGTTACCGTGGCTCTGACACTGAAGCTTTCTTT; cdr3_aa: CASSYRGSDTEAFF; d_call: NA; j_call: TRBJ1-1; v_call: TRBV6-6; clone_size: NA
cdr3_nt: TGTGCCAGCCTGGCTACTGAGCAGGGAAACACCATATATTTT; cdr3_aa: CASLATEQGNTIYF; d_call: NA; j_call: TRBJ1-3; v_call: TRBV2; clone_size: NA
cdr3_nt: TGTGCCAGCAGCCGGGACAGGGGAGGCGACTATGGCTACACCTTC; cdr3_aa: CASSRDRGGDYGYTF; d_call: TRBD1; j_call: TRBJ1-2; v_call: TRBV7-8; clone_size: NA
cdr3_nt: TGTGCCGTCGGGGGGTCGGCCAAAAACATTCAGTACTTC; cdr3_aa: CAVGGSAKNIQYF; d_call: TRBD2; j_call: TRBJ2-4; v_call: TRBV2; clone_size: few
cdr3_nt: TGTGCCAGCAGCCAAACCGGGACGGCCTACAATGAGCAGTTCTTC; cdr3_aa: CASSQTGTAYNEQFF; d_call: NA; j_call: TRBJ2-1; v_call: TRBV7-9; clone_size: many
cdr3_nt: TGCAGCGCCACTGACGGGGGGACTAACTATGGCTACACCTTC; cdr3_aa: CSATDGGTNYGYTF; d_call: NA; j_call: TRBJ1-2; v_call: TRBV29-1; clone_size: NA
cdr3_nt: TGTGCCAGCAGCTTTGGGACAGGGGGCTTCGAGACCCAGTACTTC; cdr3_aa: CASSFGTGGFETQYF; d_call: TRBD1; j_call: TRBJ2-5; v_call: TRBV7-7; clone_size: NA
cdr3_nt: TGTGCCAGTAGTATACGGGGACTAGCGGGAGAAGGAGTCTACGAGCAGTACTTC; cdr3_aa: CASSIRGLAGEGVYEQYF; d_call: TRBD2; j_call: TRBJ2-7; v_call: TRBV19; clone_size: few
cdr3_nt: TGTGCCAGCAGATTAGCGGGAGGCAACCAAGAGACCCAGTACTTC; cdr3_aa: CASRLAGGNQETQYF; d_call: TRBD2; j_call: TRBJ2-5; v_call: TRBV27; clone_size: NA
cdr3_nt: TGTGCCTGGAGTGAAGGGGACAGCTCTTATAGCAATCAGCCCCAGCATTTT; cdr3_aa: CAWSEGDSSYSNQPQHF; d_call: TRBD1; j_call: TRBJ1-5; v_call: TRBV30; clone_size: NA
cdr3_nt: TGCGCCAGCAGCCACCGACAGGGGGGAGCCTACGAGCAGTACTTC; cdr3_aa: CASSHRQGGAYEQYF; d_call: TRBD1; j_call: TRBJ2-7; v_call: TRBV4-3; clone_size: NA
cdr3_nt: TGTGCCAGCAGTCCGAGGGACACGATCTACGAGCAGTACTTC; cdr3_aa: CASSPRDTIYEQYF; d_call: NA; j_call: TRBJ2-7; v_call: TRBV6-1; clone_size: NA
cdr3_nt: TGCGCCAGCAGTGAGCAGGGTTCGGGGACCCAGTACTTC; cdr3_aa: CASSEQGSGTQYF; d_call: NA; j_call: TRBJ2-5; v_call: TRBV10-2; clone_size: NA
cdr3_nt: TGTGCCTGGGCTTATGGGGCTAACTATGGCTACACCTTC; cdr3_aa: CAWAYGANYGYTF; d_call: NA; j_call: TRBJ1-2; v_call: TRBV30; clone_size: NA
cdr3_nt: TGCAGCGTGAACGGACAGTTCAATCAGCCCCAGCATTTT; cdr3_aa: CSVNGQFNQPQHF; d_call: NA; j_call: TRBJ1-5; v_call: TRBV29-1; clone_size: few
cdr3_nt: TGCGCCAGCAGCCCCGCGGGACAATCCTACGAGCAGTACTTC; cdr3_aa: CASSPAGQSYEQYF; d_call: NA; j_call: TRBJ2-7; v_call: TRBV4-1; clone_size: NA
cdr3_nt: TGTGCCTGGGACGACGGACCCGACGTCGAAGCTTTCTTT; cdr3_aa: CAWDDGPDVEAFF; d_call: NA; j_call: TRBJ1-1; v_call: TRBV30; clone_size: NA
cdr3_nt: TGTGCCAGCAGCTCCGGGACACAAGAGACCCAGTACTTC; cdr3_aa: CASSSGTQETQYF; d_call: NA; j_call: TRBJ2-5; v_call: TRBV7-8; clone_size: few
cdr3_nt: TGTGCCAGCAGTTTACCAGGGACAGGGAAAACTTTCTTT; cdr3_aa: CASSLPGTGKTFF; d_call: TRBD1; j_call: TRBJ1-1; v_call: TRBV27; clone_size: NA
cdr3_nt: TGCAGTGCGGGGGATCAGCCCCAGCATTTT; cdr3_aa: CSAGDQPQHF; d_call: NA; j_call: TRBJ1-5; v_call: TRBV20-1; clone_size: once
cdr3_nt: TGCGCCAGCAGCCAAGACGAGACGGCTCCCTCTCGGTCGCAGTTCTTC; cdr3_aa: CASSQDETAPSRSQFF; d_call: NA; j_call: TRBJ2-1; v_call: TRBV4-3; clone_size: NA
cdr3_nt: TGTGCCAGCAGTGGGTCGGCGGGCTACACCTTC; cdr3_aa: CASSGSAGYTF; d_call: NA; j_call: TRBJ1-2; v_call: TRBV2; clone_size: NA
cdr3_nt: TGTGCCAGCAGCCAAGATCAGGCCCCCATGCCCCAGCATTTT; cdr3_aa: CASSQDQAPMPQHF; d_call: NA; j_call: TRBJ1-5; v_call: TRBV4-2; clone_size: NA
cdr3_nt: TGCGCCAGCAGCCAAAGAGACAGGGAGACATATGGCTACACCTTC; cdr3_aa: CASSQRDRETYGYTF; d_call: TRBD1; j_call: TRBJ1-2; v_call: TRBV4-1; clone_size: NA
cdr3_nt: TGTGCCAGTAGATCGGGACAGGGGAATCAGCCCCAGCATTTT; cdr3_aa: CASRSGQGNQPQHF; d_call: TRBD1; j_call: TRBJ1-5; v_call: TRBV19; clone_size: NA
cdr3_nt: TGTGCCAGCAGCTTGGGACAGGTGGGCACTGAAGCTTTCTTT; cdr3_aa: CASSLGQVGTEAFF; d_call: TRBD1; j_call: TRBJ1-1; v_call: TRBV13; clone_size: few
cdr3_nt: TGTGCCAGTAGTATACGGGACAGGGGCGTCAATGAGCAGTTCTTC; cdr3_aa: CASSIRDRGVNEQFF; d_call: TRBD1; j_call: TRBJ2-1; v_call: TRBV19; clone_size: NA
cdr3_nt: TGCGCCAGCAGCCAGAGACTAGGATCGGGCGAGCAGTACTTC; cdr3_aa: CASSQRLGSGEQYF; d_call: NA; j_call: TRBJ2-7; v_call: TRBV4-3; clone_size: NA
cdr3_nt: TGTGCCAGCAGTTTCGGGATTAACTATGGCTACACCTTC; cdr3_aa: CASSFGINYGYTF; d_call: NA; j_call: TRBJ1-2; v_call: TRBV6-5; clone_size: NA
cdr3_nt: TGCGCCAGCAGCCAAGATACGAACACTGAAGCTTTCTTT; cdr3_aa: CASSQDTNTEAFF; d_call: NA; j_call: TRBJ1-1; v_call: TRBV4-1; clone_size: NA
cdr3_nt: TGCAGCGTTGGGCCCTCGGACTATGGCTACACCTTC; cdr3_aa: CSVGPSDYGYTF; d_call: NA; j_call: TRBJ1-2; v_call: TRBV29-1; clone_size: few
cdr3_nt: TGTGCCAGCAGCATGACTAGCGGGGCGGGGGAGACCCAGTACTTC; cdr3_aa: CASSMTSGAGETQYF; d_call: TRBD2; j_call: TRBJ2-5; v_call: TRBV5-6; clone_size: few
cdr3_nt: TGTGCCAGCAGGAGCGGGTCTAACAGTTACGAGCAGTACTTC; cdr3_aa: CASRSGSNSYEQYF; d_call: NA; j_call: TRBJ2-7; v_call: TRBV28; clone_size: NA
cdr3_nt: TGTGCCAGCAGCCCAGGCAGCGATCGAAACTACGAGCAGTACTTC; cdr3_aa: CASSPGSDRNYEQYF; d_call: NA; j_call: TRBJ2-7; v_call: TRBV7-2; clone_size: NA
cdr3_nt: TGTGCCAGCAGATTCACAGCTAATGAAAAACTGTTTTTT; cdr3_aa: CASRFTANEKLFF; d_call: NA; j_call: TRBJ1-4; v_call: TRBV6-1; clone_size: NA
cdr3_nt: TGCAGTGCTAGAAGAATGAATGAGCAGTTCTTC; cdr3_aa: CSARRMNEQFF; d_call: NA; j_call: TRBJ2-1; v_call: TRBV20-1; clone_size: few